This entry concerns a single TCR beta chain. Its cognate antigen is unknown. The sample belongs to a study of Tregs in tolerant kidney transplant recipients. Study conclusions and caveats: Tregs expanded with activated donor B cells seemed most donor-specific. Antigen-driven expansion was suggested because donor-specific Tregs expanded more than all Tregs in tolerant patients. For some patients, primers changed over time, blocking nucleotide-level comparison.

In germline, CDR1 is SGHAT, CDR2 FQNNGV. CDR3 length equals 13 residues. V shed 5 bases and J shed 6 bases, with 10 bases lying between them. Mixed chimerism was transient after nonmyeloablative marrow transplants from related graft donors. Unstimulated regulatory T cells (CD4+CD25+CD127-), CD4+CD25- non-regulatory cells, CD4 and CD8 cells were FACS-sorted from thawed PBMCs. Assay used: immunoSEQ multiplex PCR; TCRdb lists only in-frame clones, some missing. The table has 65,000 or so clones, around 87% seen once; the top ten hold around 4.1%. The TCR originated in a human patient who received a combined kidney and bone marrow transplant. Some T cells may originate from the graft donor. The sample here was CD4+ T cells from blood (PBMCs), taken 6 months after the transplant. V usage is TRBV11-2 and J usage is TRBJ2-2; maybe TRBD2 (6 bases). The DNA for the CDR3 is TGTGCCAGCAGCCAATCGGGGGCCGGGGAGCTGTTTTTT. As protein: CASSQSGAGELFF.